This TCR beta chain was captured in a study of early T cells in non-severe SARS-CoV-2 infection. Deletions cut 2 bases from V and 4 bases from J, with 10 bases between. This CDR3 spans 14 amino acids. The germline V gene encodes CDR1 KGHSH and CDR2 LQKENI. TCRdb recomputed calls from the 5' RACE reads with MiXCR, one row per CDR3 protein. The sample has approximately 23,000 distinct CDR3 sequences; about 4.5% are singletons. This clonotype was picked up many times. Source material: whole blood. The rearrangement links TRBV18 to TRBJ2-3, with D possibly matching TRBD1 (6 bases). This sequence originates from an adult who was a healthcare worker with PCR-confirmed SARS-CoV-2 infection or an uninfected control (not recorded which). CDR3 sequence: CASSPNRVADTQYF. The CDR3 DNA reads TGTGCCAGCTCACCAAACAGGGTTGCAGATACGCAGTATTTT.